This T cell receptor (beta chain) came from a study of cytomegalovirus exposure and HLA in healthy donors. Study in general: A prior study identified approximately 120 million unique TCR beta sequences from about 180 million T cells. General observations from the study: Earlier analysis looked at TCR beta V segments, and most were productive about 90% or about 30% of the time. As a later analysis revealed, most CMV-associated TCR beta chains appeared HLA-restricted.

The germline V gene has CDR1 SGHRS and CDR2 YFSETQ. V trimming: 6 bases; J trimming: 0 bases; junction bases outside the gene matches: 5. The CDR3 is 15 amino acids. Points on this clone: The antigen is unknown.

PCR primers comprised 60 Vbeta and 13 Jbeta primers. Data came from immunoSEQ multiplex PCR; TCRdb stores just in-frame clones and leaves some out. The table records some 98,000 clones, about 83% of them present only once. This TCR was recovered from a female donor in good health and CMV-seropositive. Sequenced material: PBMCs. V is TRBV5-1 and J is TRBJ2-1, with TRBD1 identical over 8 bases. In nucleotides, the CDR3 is TGCGCCAGCACCCCAGACAGGGGCTCCTACAATGAGCAGTTCTTC. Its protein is CASTPDRGSYNEQFF.